Listed below are T cell receptor beta chains from one sample, sequenced in a study of T cells in Graves' hyperthyroidism and ophthalmopathy. A single record per CDR3 protein comes from TCRdb applying MiXCR to the multiplex PCR reads. The profile shows around 560,000 distinct CDR3 sequences, around 15% of them singletons. The specimen was blood. The receptors were sampled from a woman between 18 and 29 years old with Graves' hyperthyroidism. CDR3s include the opening cysteine and the closing phenylalanine or tryptophan. D genes are given only for firm matches. Clone size appears in some rows only: once, few, many, or a class for an expanded clone.

size,J,V,D,CDR3,DNA
-,TRBJ2-2,TRBV2,-,CASSEVRRNTGELFF,TGTGCCAGCAGTGAAGTCAGGCGGAACACCGGGGAGCTGTTTTTT
many,TRBJ1-1,TRBV5-1,-,CASSLDGGRYRPNTEAFF,TGCGCCAGCAGCTTGGACGGGGGAAGGTACAGACCGAACACTGAAGCTTTCTTT
few,TRBJ1-2,TRBV18,TRBD1,CASSPLDAGQGDYGYTF,TGTGCCAGCTCACCCCTGGACGCGGGACAGGGTGACTATGGCTACACCTTC
few,TRBJ1-2,TRBV2,-,CASSELPGDYGYTF,TGTGCCAGCAGTGAACTCCCAGGCGACTATGGCTACACCTTC
many,TRBJ1-5,TRBV11-2,-,CASSLEGGDQPQHF,TGTGCCAGCAGCTTAGAGGGAGGGGATCAGCCCCAGCATTTT
few,TRBJ1-5,TRBV4-3,-,CASSQDLGVDQPQHF,TGCGCCAGCAGCCAAGATCTGGGGGTTGATCAGCCCCAGCATTTT
many,TRBJ2-7,TRBV12-3/TRBV12-4,TRBD2,CASSQTSGGAHEQYF,TGTGCCAGCAGTCAGACTAGCGGGGGGGCTCACGAGCAGTACTTC
many,TRBJ2-7,TRBV2,TRBD1,CASSRDRGREQYF,TGTGCCAGCAGCCGGGACAGGGGACGCGAGCAGTACTTC
many,TRBJ2-3,TRBV12-3/TRBV12-4,-,CASNRQSGYTDTQYF,TGTGCCAGCAATCGACAGAGCGGTTACACAGATACGCAGTATTTT
-,TRBJ1-2,TRBV30,-,CAWSFQAHYGYTF,TGTGCCTGGAGTTTTCAGGCCCACTATGGCTACACCTTC
many,TRBJ1-2,TRBV3-1,-,CASSQGASAYGYTF,TGTGCCAGCAGCCAAGGTGCGTCCGCCTATGGCTACACCTTC
few,TRBJ2-6,TRBV19,-,CASGPGSGANVLTF,TGTGCCAGTGGGCCGGGTTCAGGGGCCAACGTCCTGACTTTC
few,TRBJ1-3,TRBV19,TRBD1,CASNQPGQGRGNTIYF,TGTGCCAGTAACCAGCCGGGACAGGGTCGCGGTAACACCATATATTTT
many,TRBJ2-1,TRBV3-1,-,CASPRTAGGNNEQFF,TGTGCCAGCCCTCGGACAGCAGGAGGGAACAATGAGCAGTTCTTC
once,TRBJ2-3,TRBV3-1,-,CASSSYTDTQCF,TGTGCCAGCAGTTCTTACACAGATACGCAGTGTTTT
few,TRBJ2-7,TRBV4-3,-,CASSQDDTTYEQYF,TGCGCCAGCAGCCAAGACGACACCACCTACGAGCAGTACTTC